The source of this T cell receptor beta chain is a study of post-analysis software for immune sequencing data. The study's findings and limits: F measure clustering grouped samples strongly by preparation batch. A few TRBV segments appeared more often in patients than in controls, and TRBV5-6, TRBV5-1 and TRBV20-1 were among these.

This clonotype was seen more than once but under ten times. Its antigen is still unknown. The CDR3 extends over 16 amino acids. V was clipped by 4 bases and J by 1 base, with 14 bases between them. The germline V gene has CDR1 SEHNR and CDR2 FQNEAQ (reference sequence). Built from TCR beta cDNA, the libraries had unique molecular identifiers in them. TCRdb re-derived calls from the PCR reads in MiXCR, one entry per CDR3 protein. Among fewer than 900,000 distinct CDR3 sequences, roughly 46% were seen once, and the ten largest hold over 4.5%. The rearrangement joins TRBV7-9 to TRBJ2-1, with a tentative D call TRBD2 (6 bases). The origin of this receptor is a girl under 18 with multiple sclerosis. Sequencing was performed on blood. CDR3 sequence: CASSSVSGLSYNEQFF. Written as DNA, the CDR3 is TGTGCCAGCAGCTCTGTTAGCGGACTTTCCTACAATGAGCAGTTCTTC.